The clone carrying this T cell receptor beta chain was seen many times. This sample stems from a study of glioma-infiltrating T cells. Germline CDR1 reads DFQATT; CDR2 reads SNEGSKA (reference sequence). The CDR3 sequence is 20 residues long. V shed 1 base, J shed 1 base, and the junction held 15 bases outside the gene matches. TCR alpha and beta CDR3 regions were amplified from RNA using iRepertoire nested multiplex PCR. Input was roughly 95-400 ng of tissue mRNA or PBMC total RNA. MiXCR, applied by TCRdb to the multiplex PCR reads, yields one record per CDR3 protein. Of approximately 120,000 distinct CDR3 sequences listed, less than 30% are singletons.

The chain recombines TRBV20-1 with TRBJ2-3, with 12 bases matching TRBD2. The TCR originated in a human donor with low-grade glioma or glioblastoma, undergoing nonglioma brain surgery, or in good health (not recorded which). Sequenced input: glioma tissue, nonneoplastic brain tissue, or PBMCs (not recorded which). In DNA, the CDR3 is TGCAGTGCTAGAGTGCTGCGACTAGCGGGAGCTCCTATGGGCACAGATACGCAGTATTTT. Its translation: CSARVLRLAGAPMGTDTQYF.